This T cell receptor (beta chain) emerged from a study of blood T cells in healthy people across ages. This clonotype was seen a few times. What it binds is unknown. Study-wide findings and caveats: Diversity estimated from one million T cells was considered an underestimate.

CDR3 length equals 13 residues. Sample-barcoded 5' priming and a J-beta primer mix drove a second PCR of about 7 to 12 cycles. All cDNA molecules were each tagged by a template-switch adaptor with 12 random nucleotides. Any given sample supplied a minimum of 2.5 million CDR3-containing paired-end reads. TCRdb re-called the 5' RACE reads through MiXCR, storing one row per CDR3 protein. The sample carries about 970,000 distinct CDR3 sequences, approximately 50% recorded once. Sequenced: blood. This TCR came from a woman aged 60-75 years in good health. The gene calls are TRBV21-1 and TRBJ2-7. TRBV21-1 is a recognized pseudogene. The CDR3 sequence is CALMTASSYEQYF. DNA of the CDR3: TGTGCCTTGATGACGGCCAGCTCCTACGAGCAGTACTTC.